The 27 T cell receptor beta chains presented below share a single source sample, sequenced in a study of blood T cell repertoires in COVID-19 (dated by TCRdb to about 2020). To prepare the library, the immunoSEQ multiplex PCR assay was applied. As stored in TCRdb, this immuneACCESS dataset retains in-frame rearrangements with V and J assigned. A fraction of the clones does not appear; measured against another copy, unresolved V genes explain less than half of the discrepancy, and the remainder lacks a known reason. This sample is represented by approximately 140,000 clones; around nine tenths of them were singletons. The top ten hold roughly 4% of the sample. Sequenced: peripheral blood. These receptors were taken from a woman aged 40 to 55 with acute or convalescent COVID-19.

The chain recombines TRBV27 with TRBJ2-7; D possibly corresponds to TRBD2 (7 bases). V was clipped by 2 bases and J by 9 bases, with 14 bases between them. Germline CDR1 reads MNHEY; CDR2 reads SMNVEV (reference sequence). The CDR3 spans 13 residues. CDR3 DNA: TGTGCCAGCAGTTTAGGGAGGGGGTTCGGGCAGTACTTC. Translation: CASSLGRGFGQYF.

The rearrangement links TRBV18 to TRBJ2-7; unclear D gene. Germline assignment: CDR1 KGHSH and CDR2 LQKENI. The CDR3 sequence is 15 residues long. Trimming cost V 3 bases and J 2 bases, with 14 bases left between them. The CDR3 nucleotides are TGTGCCAGCTCACCGCTGGTAAGCACTACCTACGAGCAGTACTTC. This gives the protein CASSPLVSTTYEQYF.

This clone appeared a few times. The chain has TRBV18 and TRBJ1-2; 9 bases are a match to TRBD1. CDR3 length: 17 amino acids. Germline V gene data show CDR1 as KGHSH and CDR2 as LQKENI. The V and J ends lost 5 bases and 4 bases, in that order; junction bases with no gene match: 14. The CDR3 nucleotides read TGTGCCAGCTCAACCGGACAGGGGCACCTTTATGCCTATGGCTACACCTTC. Translated: CASSTGQGHLYAYGYTF.

Points on this clone: This CDR3 is also generated by other DNA sequences in the sample. The chain employs TRBV5-4 and TRBJ2-7; TRBD1 agrees at 9 bases. The CDR3 totals 13 residues. Unmatched junction bases numbered 3, after V lost 4 bases and J lost 4 bases. The V gene's germline CDR1 is SGHNT and CDR2 YYREEE (reference sequence). CDR3 coding DNA: TGTGCCAGCAGCGGCGGACAGGGGTACGAGCAGTACTTC. It yields the protein CASSGGQGYEQYF. The variable domain in full, completed from reference TRBV5-4 and TRBJ2-7, reads ETGVTQSPTHLIKTRGQQVTLRCSSQSGHNTVSWYQQALGQGPQFIFQYYREEENGRGNFPPRFSGLQFPNYSSELNVNALELDDSALYLCASSGGQGYEQYFGPGTRLTVT.

This sequence joins TRBV19 and TRBJ2-3; D is unresolved. CDR3 length: 13 amino acids. Germline assignment: CDR1 LNHDA and CDR2 SQIVND (reference sequence). The V end was cut by 1 base, the J end by 1 base, with 3 bases between. The CDR3 spells CASSIGRTDTQYF. CDR3 coding DNA: TGTGCCAGTAGTATAGGGCGCACAGATACGCAGTATTTT.

The chain joins TRBV19 to TRBJ1-1; 8 positions match TRBD1. CDR1 LNHDA and CDR2 SQIVND come from the germline V gene (reference sequence). Trimming cost V 6 bases and J 7 bases; bases outside gene matches: 10. The CDR3 length is 14 residues. The CDR3 DNA follows: TGTGCCAGTAGCCGACTGACAGGGGTCCTTGAAGCTTTCTTT. Protein sequence: CASSRLTGVLEAFF.

The chain uses TRBV30 and TRBJ1-6, with TRBD1 matching 8 bases. Germline V gene data show CDR1 as GTSNPN and CDR2 as SVGIG (reference sequence). J gave up 6 bases and V 1 base, and 5 bases lay outside the gene matches. CDR3 length equals 15 residues. Here the CDR3 DNA reads TGTGCCTGGAGTGCCCGGACAGGGTTTAATTCACCCCTCCACTTT. Its translation is CAWSARTGFNSPLHF.

V is TRBV10-3 and J is TRBJ2-5, with TRBD2 matching over 7 bases. The CDR3 extends over 13 amino acids. Germline CDR1 ENHRY, CDR2 SYGVKD. Trimming removed 6 bases from V and 3 bases from J; junction bases left unmatched: 4. The DNA for the CDR3 is TGTGCCATCAGGCCTAGCGGAGAAGAGACCCAGTACTTC. Its translation: CAIRPSGEETQYF.

The chain uses TRBV18 and TRBJ1-3, with TRBD1 identical over 8 bases. Losses at the gene ends were 6 bases for V and 1 base for J; bases not matched to a gene: 8. Germline lookup yields CDR1 KGHSH and CDR2 LQKENI. This CDR3 spans 16 amino acids. The DNA of the CDR3 is TGTGCCAGCTCGTCCGGGACAGGACCATCTGGAAACACCATATATTTT. The encoded protein is CASSSGTGPSGNTIYF.

The count of this clone is one. The CDR3 DNA follows: TGTGCCAGCAGCTTAGGCGCCTCGGTCCTAAATTCACCCCTCCACTTT. Its protein is CASSLGASVLNSPLHF. The chain combines TRBV11-2 with TRBJ1-6; D gene unclear. Germline V gene sequence: CDR1 SGHAT, CDR2 FQNNGV. Trimming removed 1 base from V and 7 bases from J, with 14 bases in between. This CDR3 spans 16 amino acids. The full variable domain, with the rest looked up from reference TRBV11-2 and TRBJ1-6, is EAGVAQSPRYKIIEKRQSVAFWCNPISGHATLYWYQQILGQGPKLLIQFQNNGVVDDSQLPKDRFSAERLKGVDSTLKIQPAKLEDSAVYLCASSLGASVLNSPLHFGNGTRLTVT.

This rearrangement joins TRBV14 to TRBJ1-1; the match to TRBD1 covers 9 bases. The CDR3 is 16 amino acids. V was pared by 0 bases and J by 4 bases, with 6 bases of the junction left unmatched. Germline V gene lookup returns CDR1 SGHDN and CDR2 FVKESK. CDR3 DNA sequence: TGTGCCAGCAGCCAAGATGGGACAGGGACCTCCACTGAAGCTTTCTTT. This encodes CASSQDGTGTSTEAFF. The full variable domain, with the rest looked up from reference TRBV14 and TRBJ1-1, is EAGVTQFPSHSVIEKGQTVTLRCDPISGHDNLYWYRRVMGKEIKFLLHFVKESKQDESGMPNNRFLAERTGGTYSTLKVQPAELEDSGVYFCASSQDGTGTSTEAFFGQGTRLTVV.

CDR3 bases: TGTGCCAGCAGTTTATCGGGAGGGAGGGTCTACGAGCAGTACTTC. Its translation: CASSLSGGRVYEQYF. The chain uses TRBV27 and TRBJ2-7; 7 bases match TRBD2. This CDR3 spans 15 amino acids. The germline gives CDR1 MNHEY, CDR2 SMNVEV (reference sequence). Unmatched junction bases numbered 5, after V lost 0 bases and J lost 3 bases.

This clone was picked up one time. The chain combines TRBV6-6 with TRBJ2-3; the match to TRBD2 covers 8 bases. The CDR3 contains 16 residues. J gave up 0 bases and V 4 bases, and 6 bases lay outside the gene matches. Germline assignment: CDR1 MNHNY and CDR2 SVGAGI (reference sequence). CDR3 in amino acids: CASSFFLAGSTDTQYF. CDR3 nucleotides: TGTGCCAGCAGTTTCTTCCTAGCGGGTAGCACAGATACGCAGTATTTT.

The gene calls are TRBV3-1 (or the pseudogene TRBV3-2) and TRBJ2-5; perhaps TRBD2 as D (6 bases). Germline lookup yields CDR1 LGHDT and CDR2 YNNKEL (reference sequence). There are 12 residues in the CDR3. V gave up 4 bases and J gave up 7 bases, with 10 bases separating them. CDR3: CASSPGEGTQYF. CDR3 nucleotide sequence: TGTGCCAGCAGCCCGGGAGAAGGGACCCAGTACTTC.

This chain connects TRBV7-4 to TRBJ2-1; unclear D gene. Trimming took 1 base from V and 2 from J, leaving 12 bases between them. Germline V gene lookup returns CDR1 SGHVT and CDR2 SQSDAQ. The CDR3 length is 16 residues. CDR3 nucleotides: TGTGCCAGCAGCTTAGTTTTGGGCAAACCCTACAATGAGCAGTTCTTC. It specifies CASSLVLGKPYNEQFF.

This clone was found many times. The V gene is TRBV10-3, the J gene TRBJ2-1; 7 positions agree with TRBD2. The CDR3 spans 17 residues. Germline values: CDR1 ENHRY, CDR2 SYGVKD. V lost 3 bases, J lost 9 bases, and 17 bases stayed unmatched. CDR3 residues: CAISDNPSGALQGEQFF. As DNA, the CDR3 is TGTGCCATCAGTGATAACCCAAGCGGGGCACTTCAGGGTGAGCAGTTCTTC.

V is TRBV5-1 and J is TRBJ2-7; the match to TRBD1 covers 8 bases. Trimming at V came to 3 bases and at J to 4 bases, leaving 3 bases not matched to a gene. CDR3 length: 13 amino acids. Germline CDR1 and CDR2: SGHRS and YFSETQ. The CDR3: CASSSDRVYEQYF. The CDR3 nucleotides read TGCGCCAGCAGCTCGGACAGGGTGTACGAGCAGTACTTC.

The rearrangement joins TRBV27 to TRBJ1-2, with 10 bases aligning to TRBD1. This CDR3 region has 13 residues. From germline, CDR1 is MNHEY and CDR2 SMNVEV (reference sequence). The CDR3 here is CATGEGQGFGYTF. In nucleotides, the CDR3 is TGTGCGACCGGGGAGGGACAGGGGTTTGGCTACACCTTC.

The genes are TRBV28 and TRBJ1-1; 10 positions match TRBD1. In germline, CDR1 is MDHEN, CDR2 SYDVKM. This CDR3 has 16 amino acids. The ends lost 6 bases at V and 1 base at J; junction bases unmatched: 8. The DNA for the CDR3 is TGTGCCAGCAGCGGACAGGGGGGAAGAGGGAACACTGAAGCTTTCTTT. Its translation is CASSGQGGRGNTEAFF. The full variable domain, in which reference TRBV28 and TRBJ1-1 provide the parts outside the CDR3, is DVKVTQSSRYLVKRTGEKVFLECVQDMDHENMFWYRQDPGLGLRLIYFSYDVKMKEKGDIPEGYSVSREKKERFSLILESASTNQTSMYLCASSGQGGRGNTEAFFGQGTRLTVV.

The chain couples TRBV5-1 to TRBJ2-3; TRBD1 aligns across 9 bases. Germline V gene data show CDR1 as SGHRS and CDR2 as YFSETQ. Losses at the gene ends were 3 bases for V and 8 bases for J; bases not matched to a gene: 7. The CDR3 extends over 14 amino acids. This CDR3 is CASSSDRGQGTQYF. CDR3 bases: TGCGCCAGCAGCTCGGACAGGGGACAAGGTACGCAGTATTTT.

The gene calls are TRBV19 and TRBJ2-5, with 7 bases aligning to TRBD1. Germline trimming cut 8 bases from V and 5 bases from J; bases unmatched to any gene: 8. CDR1 is LNHDA and CDR2 is SQIVND in the germline V gene (reference sequence). This CDR3 comprises 13 residues. This CDR3 reads CASDSGQRETQYF. The CDR3 nucleotides are TGTGCCAGTGACTCGGGACAGAGGGAGACCCAGTACTTC.

V is TRBV5-1 and J is TRBJ1-6, with D perhaps TRBD1 (5 bases). The CDR3 contains 17 residues. Deletions cut 0 bases from V and 7 bases from J, with 17 bases between. Per the germline V gene, CDR1 is SGHRS and CDR2 is YFSETQ. The CDR3 loop is CASSLVLERGGNSPLHF. CDR3 nucleotides: TGCGCCAGCAGCTTGGTTTTAGAACGTGGGGGGAATTCACCCCTCCACTTT.

CDR3 protein: CASSDFGRNNEQFF. For the CDR3, the DNA is TGTGCCAGCAGTGATTTCGGCAGGAACAATGAGCAGTTCTTC. The J gene is TRBJ2-1, the V gene TRBV6-1; D unresolved. Per the germline V gene, CDR1 is MNHNS and CDR2 is SASEGT. V was trimmed by 3 bases and J by 5 bases, leaving 11 bases between them. This CDR3 has 14 amino acids.

This chain joins TRBV24-1 and TRBJ2-3; TRBD1 aligns across 8 bases. Germline V gene lookup returns CDR1 KGHDR and CDR2 SFDVKD. With V trimmed by 4 bases and J by 1 base, 0 bases remained unmatched. This CDR3 has 14 amino acids. The CDR3 loop reads CATSEGQGTDTQYF. The CDR3 nucleotides read TGTGCCACCAGTGAGGGACAGGGCACAGATACGCAGTATTTT.

This chain uses TRBV5-1 with TRBJ1-2; 7 bases fit TRBD1. Germline V gene sequence: CDR1 SGHRS, CDR2 YFSETQ. This CDR3 comprises 15 residues. V gave up 0 bases and J gave up 2 bases; unmatched junction bases: 4. CDR3 loop: CASSLGTGLNYGYTF. For the CDR3, the DNA is TGCGCCAGCAGCTTGGGGACAGGTTTAAACTATGGCTACACCTTC.

V is TRBV5-1 and J is TRBJ1-1; 8 bases match TRBD1. The CDR3 has 13 residues. V lost 0 bases and J lost 10; bases outside the gene matches: 5. Germline V lookup: CDR1 SGHRS, CDR2 YFSETQ. The CDR3 bases are TGCGCCAGCAGCTTGGAAGGACAGGGTGGAGCTTTCTTT. Translation gives CASSLEGQGGAFF.

The V call is TRBV19, the J call TRBJ2-3; perhaps TRBD1 as D (6 bases). This CDR3 spans 15 amino acids. V lost 5 bases to trimming and J lost 3 bases, with 15 bases between them. CDR1 LNHDA and CDR2 SQIVND come from the germline V gene (reference sequence). CDR3: CASSVQGIGTDTQYF. In DNA form, the CDR3 reads TGTGCCAGTAGTGTGCAGGGGATAGGGACAGATACGCAGTATTTT.